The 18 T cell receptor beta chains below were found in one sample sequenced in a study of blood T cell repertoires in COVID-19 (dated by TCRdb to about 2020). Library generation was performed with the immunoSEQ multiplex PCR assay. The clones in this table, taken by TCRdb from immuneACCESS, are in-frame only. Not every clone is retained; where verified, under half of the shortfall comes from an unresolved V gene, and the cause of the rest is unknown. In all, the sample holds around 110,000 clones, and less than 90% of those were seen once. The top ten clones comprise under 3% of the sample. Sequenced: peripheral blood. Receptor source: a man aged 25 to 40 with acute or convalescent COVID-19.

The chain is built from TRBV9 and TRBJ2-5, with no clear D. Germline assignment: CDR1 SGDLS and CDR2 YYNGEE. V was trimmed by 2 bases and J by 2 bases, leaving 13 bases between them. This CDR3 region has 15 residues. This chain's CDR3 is CASSVAGANQETQYF. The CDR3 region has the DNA TGTGCCAGCAGCGTCGCTGGAGCTAATCAAGAGACCCAGTACTTC.

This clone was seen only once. The DNA for the CDR3 is TGTGCCAGCTCTCCTATTAGCGGTACAGATACGCAGTATTTT. This gives the protein CASSPISGTDTQYF. The genes are TRBV27 and TRBJ2-3, with D maybe TRBD2 (6 bases). V dropped 8 bases and J dropped 3 bases, with 15 bases sitting between them. Germline CDR1 MNHEY, CDR2 SMNVEV (reference sequence). The CDR3 runs 14 residues.

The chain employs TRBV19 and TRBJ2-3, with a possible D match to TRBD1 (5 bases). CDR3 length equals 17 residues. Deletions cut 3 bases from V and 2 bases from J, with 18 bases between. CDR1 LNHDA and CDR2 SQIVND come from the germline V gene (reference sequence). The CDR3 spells CASSMGFGGAYTDTQYF. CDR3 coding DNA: TGTGCCAGTAGTATGGGGTTTGGTGGGGCCTACACAGATACGCAGTATTTT.

CDR3 DNA sequence: TGTGCCAGCAGCGTCATGTCTGGAAACACCATATATTTT. As protein: CASSVMSGNTIYF. The V call is TRBV9, the J call TRBJ1-3; D gene ambiguous. CDR3 length: 13 amino acids. Germline CDR1 SGDLS, CDR2 YYNGEE. Trimming took 2 bases from V and 1 from J, leaving 4 bases between them.

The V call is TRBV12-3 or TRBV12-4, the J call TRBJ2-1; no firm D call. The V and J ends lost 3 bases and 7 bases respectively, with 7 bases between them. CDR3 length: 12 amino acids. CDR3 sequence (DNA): TGTGCCAGCAGTTTTCTCAGGAATGAGCAGTTCTTC. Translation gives CASSFLRNEQFF.

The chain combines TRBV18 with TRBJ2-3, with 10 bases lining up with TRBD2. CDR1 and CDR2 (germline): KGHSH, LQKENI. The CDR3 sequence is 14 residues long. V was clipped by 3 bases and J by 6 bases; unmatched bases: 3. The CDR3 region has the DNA TGTGCCAGCTCACCTAGCGGGAGGTCGGATACGCAGTATTTT. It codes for CASSPSGRSDTQYF.

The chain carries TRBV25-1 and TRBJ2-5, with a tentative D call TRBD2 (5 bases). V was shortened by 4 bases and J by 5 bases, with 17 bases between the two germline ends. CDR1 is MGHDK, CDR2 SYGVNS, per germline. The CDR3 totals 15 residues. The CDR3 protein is CASSAREQPGETQYF. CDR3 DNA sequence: TGTGCCAGCAGTGCCCGGGAACAGCCCGGCGAGACCCAGTACTTC. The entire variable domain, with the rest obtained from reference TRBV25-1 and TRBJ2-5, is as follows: EADIYQTPRYLVIGTGKKITLECSQTMGHDKMYWYQQDPGMELHLIHYSYGVNSTEKGDLSSESTVSRIRTEHFPLTLESARPSHTSQYLCASSAREQPGETQYFGPGTRLLVL.

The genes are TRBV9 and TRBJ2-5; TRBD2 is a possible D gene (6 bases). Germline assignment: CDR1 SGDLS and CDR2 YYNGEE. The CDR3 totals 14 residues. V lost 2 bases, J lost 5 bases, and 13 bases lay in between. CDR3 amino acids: CASSVGGGAETQYF. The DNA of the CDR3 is TGTGCCAGCAGCGTCGGGGGTGGAGCGGAGACCCAGTACTTC.

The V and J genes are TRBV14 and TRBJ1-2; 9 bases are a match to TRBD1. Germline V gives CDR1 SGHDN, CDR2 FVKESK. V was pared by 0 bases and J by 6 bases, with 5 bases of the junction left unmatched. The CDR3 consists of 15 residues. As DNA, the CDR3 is TGTGCCAGCAGCCAAGATGAGACAGGGGGTAATGGCTACACCTTC. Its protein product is CASSQDETGGNGYTF. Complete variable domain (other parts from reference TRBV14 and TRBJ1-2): EAGVTQFPSHSVIEKGQTVTLRCDPISGHDNLYWYRRVMGKEIKFLLHFVKESKQDESGMPNNRFLAERTGGTYSTLKVQPAELEDSGVYFCASSQDETGGNGYTFGSGTRLTVV.

The CDR3 nucleotides are TGTGCCAGCAGCTTGTGGCAGTTTGCTGGCTACACCTTC. Amino acids: CASSLWQFAGYTF. The chain has TRBV7-9 and TRBJ1-2; D is ambiguous. This CDR3 is 13 amino acids long. Trimming pared 3 bases from V and 7 bases from J, leaving 12 bases between. The V gene's germline CDR1 is SEHNR and CDR2 FQNEAQ (reference sequence).

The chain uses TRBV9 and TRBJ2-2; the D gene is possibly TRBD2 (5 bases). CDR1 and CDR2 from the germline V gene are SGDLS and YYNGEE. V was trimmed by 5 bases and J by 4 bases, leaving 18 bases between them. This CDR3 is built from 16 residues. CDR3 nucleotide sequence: TGTGCCAGCAGTCAAAATCCGGAAGGAGGCACCGGGGAGCTGTTTTTT. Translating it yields CASSQNPEGGTGELFF.

CDR3 DNA sequence: TGTGCCACCAGCAGAGATGGGACAGTTTTTTATGGCTACACCTTC. Its translation: CATSRDGTVFYGYTF. V is TRBV15 and J is TRBJ1-2; TRBD1 aligns across 7 bases. V lost 0 bases to trimming and J lost 5 bases; unmatched junction nucleotides: 6. The germline CDR1 and CDR2 sequences are LNHNV and YYDKDF (reference sequence). The CDR3 spans 15 residues.

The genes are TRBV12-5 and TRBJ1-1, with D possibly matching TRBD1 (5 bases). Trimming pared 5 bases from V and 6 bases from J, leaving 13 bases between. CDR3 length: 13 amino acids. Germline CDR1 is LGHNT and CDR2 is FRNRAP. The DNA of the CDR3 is TGTGCTAGTGGTGAGGGACTGAAGGCTGAAGCTTTCTTT. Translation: CASGEGLKAEAFF.

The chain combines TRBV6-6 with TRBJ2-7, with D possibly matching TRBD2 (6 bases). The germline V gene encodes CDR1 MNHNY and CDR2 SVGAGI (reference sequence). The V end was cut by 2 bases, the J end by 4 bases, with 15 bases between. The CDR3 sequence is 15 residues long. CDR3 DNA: TGTGCCAGCAGTTACAGGGAGGAGCGGCGGTACGAGCAGTACTTC. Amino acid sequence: CASSYREERRYEQYF.

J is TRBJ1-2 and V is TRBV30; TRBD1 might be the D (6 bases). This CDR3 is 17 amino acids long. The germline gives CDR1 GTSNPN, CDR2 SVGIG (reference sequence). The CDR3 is CALTREAGQLKIYGYTF. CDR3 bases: TGTGCTCTAACCCGCGAGGCCGGACAGCTTAAGATCTATGGCTACACCTTC.

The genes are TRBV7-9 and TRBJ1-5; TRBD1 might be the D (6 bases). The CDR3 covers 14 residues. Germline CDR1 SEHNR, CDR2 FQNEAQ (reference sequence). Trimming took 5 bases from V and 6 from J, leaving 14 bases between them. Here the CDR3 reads CASSRDRFGQPQHF. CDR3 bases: TGTGCCAGCAGCCGTGACAGGTTCGGTCAGCCCCAGCATTTT.

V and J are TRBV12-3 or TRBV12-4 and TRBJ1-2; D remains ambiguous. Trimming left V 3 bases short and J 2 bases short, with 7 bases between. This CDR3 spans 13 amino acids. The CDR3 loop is CASSLRGNYGYTF. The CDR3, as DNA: TGTGCCAGCAGTTTGAGAGGGAACTATGGCTACACCTTC.

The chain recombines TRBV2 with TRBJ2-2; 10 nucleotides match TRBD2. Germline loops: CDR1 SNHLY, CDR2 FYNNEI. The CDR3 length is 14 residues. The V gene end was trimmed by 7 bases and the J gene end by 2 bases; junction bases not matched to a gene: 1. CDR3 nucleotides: TGTGCCAGCAAGCGGGAGGGCAACACCGGGGAGCTGTTTTTT. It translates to CASKREGNTGELFF.